This TCR beta chain is drawn from a study of Ad26.COV2.S vaccination and SARS-CoV-2 variants. Repertoires were generated with immunoSEQ multiplex PCR, while TCRdb's copy carries only in-frame clones and drops some. Of roughly 250,000 clones listed, around nine tenths are singletons. Specified treatment: about 20 received Ad26.COV2.S at low or high dose, single or two shots; roughly five received placebo; per-sample allocation not given. It was on day 63 after the first vaccine or placebo injection that samples were taken. CDR3 length: 17 residues. Germline CDR1 and CDR2: SEHNR and FQNEAQ (reference sequence). Germline trimming cut 2 bases from V and 3 bases from J; bases unmatched to any gene: 9.

V gene TRBV7-9 combines with J gene TRBJ2-3; 9 bases align to TRBD2. The clonotype comes from a person aged 18-65 years who received the Ad26.COV2.S COVID-19 vaccine or a placebo. Source: peripheral blood, taken in a trial of Ad26.COV2.S vaccine versus placebo. The CDR3 here is CASSLLLAGGSTDTQYF. CDR3 bases: TGTGCCAGCAGCTTACTCTTGGCGGGAGGGAGTACAGATACGCAGTATTTT.